These 8 T cell receptor beta chains originate from one sample sequenced in a study of regulatory T cells in long-lasting Graves disease. With iRepertoire HTBI primers and Arm-PCR of CDR3 regions, TCR beta libraries were built. TCRdb ran MiXCR on the multiplex PCR reads and lists one entry per CDR3 protein. Here the sample spans some 560,000 distinct CDR3 sequences, roughly 16% being singletons. Time point noted: newly diagnosed GD, antithyroid drugs for less than 3 months. With RNA extracted from PBMCs as input, the TCR library was made. This sample also appeared in a second study, on T cells in Graves' hyperthyroidism and ophthalmopathy.

The source material was peripheral blood mononuclear cells (PBMCs), sampled at new diagnosis, from a patient treated with antithyroid drugs. Source of these receptors: a woman aged 40-65 years with Graves disease.

As to this clonotype: Given a much more abundant clone one base away, this may be a read error. This chain uses TRBV30 with TRBJ1-2, with 8 bases fitting TRBD1. This CDR3 has 13 residues. J gave up 5 bases and V 5 bases, and 7 bases lay outside the gene matches. In germline, CDR1 is GTSNPN, CDR2 SVGIG (reference sequence). The CDR3 region has the DNA TGTGCCTGGTACCGGACAGGGCTTTATGGCTACACCTTC. As protein: CAWYRTGLYGYTF.

Details on this clonotype: A much larger clone differs from this one at a single base, so this may be a read error. The chain has TRBV2 and TRBJ2-1, with TRBD2 identical over 8 bases. The V and J ends lost 5 bases and 9 bases, in that order; junction bases with no gene match: 9. CDR1 is SNHLY and CDR2 is FYNNEI in the germline V gene. This CDR3 has 14 residues. Here the CDR3 reads CASSRGGPTPEQFF. CDR3 in DNA: TGTGCCAGCAGTCGCGGGGGGCCCACACCTGAGCAGTTCTTC.

This clonotype was detected ten times or more. V and J are TRBV6-2 or TRBV6-3 and TRBJ1-1, with no clear D. This CDR3 has 12 amino acids. Deletions cut 4 bases from V and 2 bases from J, with 5 bases between. CDR1 and CDR2 from the germline V gene are MNHEY and SVGEGT. In DNA, the CDR3 is TGTGCCAGCAGTTTTAAAAACACTGAAGCTTTCTTT. Translation: CASSFKNTEAFF.

At least ten counts were recorded for this clonotype. CDR3 amino acids: CASSLGQSSTDTQYF. The CDR3 region has the DNA TGTGCCAGCAGCTTAGGCCAGTCTAGCACAGATACGCAGTATTTT. V is TRBV11-2 and J is TRBJ2-3; D is undetermined. This CDR3 is 15 amino acids long. Trimming took 1 base from V and 0 from J, leaving 8 bases between them. Germline CDR1 SGHAT, CDR2 FQNNGV.

This clonotype was recorded many times. The chain is built from TRBV5-4 and TRBJ2-1; a weak D match, TRBD2 (6 bases). This CDR3 is built from 14 residues. Per germline, CDR1 SGHNT and CDR2 YYREEE (reference sequence). Trimming removed 4 bases at V and 7 bases at J, with 15 bases between. The CDR3 DNA is TGTGCCAGCAGCCCCCGGGACTTGGAGAATGAGCAGTTCTTC. Residues: CASSPRDLENEQFF. Supplemented by reference TRBV5-4 and TRBJ2-1, the full variable domain reads ETGVTQSPTHLIKTRGQQVTLRCSSQSGHNTVSWYQQALGQGPQFIFQYYREEENGRGNFPPRFSGLQFPNYSSELNVNALELDDSALYLCASSPRDLENEQFFGPGTRLTVL.

This clonotype was found many times. The gene calls are TRBV2 and TRBJ2-5; 8 nucleotides agree with TRBD1. Germline lookup yields CDR1 SNHLY and CDR2 FYNNEI. This CDR3 is built from 12 residues. The junction had 4 bases not matched to a gene; V was cut back by 6 bases and J by 7 bases. CDR3 region: CASSAGGGTQYF. In DNA, the CDR3 is TGTGCCAGCAGCGCAGGGGGCGGGACCCAGTACTTC. Drawing the rest from reference TRBV2 and TRBJ2-5, the complete variable domain is EPEVTQTPSHQVTQMGQEVILRCVPISNHLYFYWYRQILGQKVEFLVSFYNNEISEKSEIFDDQFSVERPDGSNFTLKIRSTKLEDSAMYFCASSAGGGTQYFGPGTRLLVL.

This clonotype was seen many times. This chain links TRBV7-3 with TRBJ2-1; TRBD1 or TRBD2 may be the D gene (5 bases each). The CDR3 spans 15 residues. Germline V CDR1 and CDR2: SGHTA, FQGTGA. Trimming removed 2 bases at V and 8 bases at J, with 16 bases between. This CDR3 reads CASSLGDSLGDEQFF. The CDR3 coding sequence is TGTGCCAGCAGCTTAGGAGACTCCTTGGGGGATGAGCAGTTCTTC.

The chain has TRBV28 and TRBJ2-7; the D is unclear. The CDR3 has 14 residues. Germline V gene lookup returns CDR1 MDHEN and CDR2 SYDVKM. Trimming shortened V by 3 bases and J by 4 bases, and 13 bases separated the two germline ends. The CDR3 bases are TGTGCCAGCAGTTTTTCTGGGGATGGATACGAGCAGTACTTC. It codes for CASSFSGDGYEQYF.